Given below is one TCR beta chain in context. Its cognate antigen has yet to be identified. One base away there is no much larger clone; base qualities are not given. The data were taken from a study of CD8 T cells in ankylosing spondylitis (dated by TCRdb to the late 2010s). In terms of the full investigation: To find TCR variants linked to disease, the study profiled T cell receptor beta repertoires in ankylosing spondylitis patients and healthy donors. In total, the full study cohort was made up of 95 to 110 healthy donors and roughly 27 ankylosing spondylitis patients. Samples of peripheral blood were taken, and for ankylosing spondylitis patients, synovial fluid was collected as well.

Trimming takes 7 bases off V and 7 bases off J; junction bases not matched to a gene: 15. The cysteine opens and the phenylalanine closes a CDR3 of 16 amino acids. The CDR3 DNA has 48 bases and is translated from base 1. For CDR1 and CDR2, the germline V gene (reference sequence) lists SEHNR and FQNEAQ. The reads were generated on an Illumina HiSeq 2500. Quantitative 5'-RACE with molecular barcodes was the method used to prepare the TCR beta libraries. Per the original workflow: A new computational method based on a probabilistic model of VDJ rearrangement was used to identify disease-linked TCR variants. TCRdb reprocessed the public reads (quality trimming at Q25 with fastp, clone calling with MiXCR) and kept in-frame beta chains. Records with the same CDR3 protein are collapsed into one entry carrying the most frequent genes and DNA. TCRdb, not the authors, supplied the V and J calls. For this sample there are under 950,000 distinct CDR3 sequences; around 20% appear just once. Under 20% of the sample rests with the top ten.

Broader findings and caveats from the paper: According to the report, matched synovial fluid samples from ankylosing spondylitis patients were significantly enriched for the disease-linked clones. A CD8+ phenotype was shown by the disease-linked clones, which were found at relatively low frequencies in peripheral blood. Blood from ankylosing spondylitis patients appeared to be characterized by a TCR beta motif composed of roughly 8 highly homologous amino acid variants. Some of the motif variants had been reported before in the synovial fluid and blood of reactive arthritis patients, a finding that suggests common disease-initiation mechanisms.

The chain uses TRBV7-9 and TRBJ2-1, with 8 bases matching TRBD2. The sequenced sample consisted of blood, either unsorted or a sorted T cell fraction (not recorded which). This clonotype was sampled from a male donor with ankylosing spondylitis. The CDR3: CASIPSGGAPWNEQFF. The sequence in DNA is TGTGCCAGCATTCCCTCGGGAGGGGCCCCTTGGAATGAGCAGTTCTTC. The variable domain in full, with residues beyond the CDR3 obtained from the reference TRBV7-9 and TRBJ2-1 genes, is DTGVSQNPRHKITKRGQNVTFRCDPISEHNRLYWYRQTLGQGPEFLTYFQNEAQLEKSRLLSDRFSAERPKGSFSTLEIQRTEQGDSAMYLCASIPSGGAPWNEQFFGPGTRLTVL.